Below, 3 T cell receptor beta chains from the same sample are listed, as sequenced in a study of T cell repertoires in cytomegalovirus infection. TCRdb used MiXCR to reprocess the reads, holding one entry per CDR3 protein. The sample lists around 550,000 distinct CDR3 sequences; more than 20% were seen once. Source material: PBMCs. The receptors derive from a human donor in good health (CMV status not recorded). Some clones in this sample may be carry-over from other donors' samples.

This clonotype was counted between two and nine times. The V call is TRBV10-3, the J call TRBJ2-3, with 9 bases aligning to TRBD2. The CDR3 runs 13 residues. Germline V gene lookup returns CDR1 ENHRY and CDR2 SYGVKD. Losses at the gene ends were 11 bases for V and 4 bases for J; bases not matched to a gene: 7. The CDR3 DNA is TGTGCCTCTGCGGGAGGGCCAGCAGATACGCAGTATTTT. Translation gives CASAGGPADTQYF.

The chain links TRBV20-1 to TRBJ1-1; tentative D call: TRBD1 (5 bases). Germline CDR1 and CDR2: DFQATT and SNEGSKA (reference sequence). The CDR3 loop spans 14 amino acids. V was trimmed by 4 bases and J by 4 bases, leaving 16 bases between them. CDR3 region: CSANLPGTGTEAFF. CDR3 nucleotides: TGCAGTGCTAATCTTCCAGGGACGGGCACTGAAGCTTTCTTT.

This clonotype came up many times. The chain has TRBV7-2 and TRBJ1-2, with a weak D call TRBD1 (5 bases). CDR3 size: 13 residues. Germline-derived CDR1 and CDR2 are SGHTA and FQGNSA. V lost 2 bases and J 4 bases, leaving 8 bases between the germline ends. The CDR3 protein is CASSLQGSYGYTF. The CDR3 nucleotides are TGTGCCAGCAGCTTACAGGGATCCTATGGCTACACCTTC.